This TCR beta chain was captured in a study of blood T cell repertoires in COVID-19. Clones were sequenced by immunoSEQ multiplex PCR, and TCRdb holds only the in-frame ones, with some missing. The sample consists of roughly 260,000 clones, around nine tenths of them appearing once. The source is a man aged 35-49 years who had recovered from COVID-19. Sequenced material: peripheral blood.

CDR3 nucleotide sequence: TGTGCCAGCAGTTTATGGCAGGGAACTACCGAGCAGTACTTC. This gives the protein CASSLWQGTTEQYF. The genes are TRBV6-2 or TRBV6-3 and TRBJ2-7; tentative D call: TRBD1 (5 bases). CDR1 is MNHEY, CDR2 SVGEGT, per germline. Trimming left V 4 bases short and J 6 bases short, with 16 bases between. The CDR3 contains 14 residues.